This T cell receptor (beta chain) was observed in a study of OX40 agonist ivuxolimab in advanced cancers. At the level of the whole study: Ivuxolimab was an agonistic, fully human IgG2 monoclonal antibody directed against OX40 (CD134), a costimulatory receptor. Patients were allowed to have had prior anti-PD-1, anti-PD-L1 or anti-CTLA-4 therapy, and roughly 40% of the dose-escalation patients had previously received checkpoint inhibitors. The paper reports the monotherapy dose-escalation portion (N = 52 patients) of the phase I ivuxolimab trial. In the dose-escalation cohort, 82.7% of patients were male, and the mean age was approximately 55 years, with a range of about 23 to 80. The purpose of peripheral TCRbeta sequencing was to test whether ivuxolimab changed TCR sequence diversity and led to clonal T-cell expansion. Partial responses occurred in three dose-escalation patients, of whom one had hepatocellular carcinoma and two had cutaneous melanoma. Among the approximately 54 dose-escalation patients, approximately 20 had hepatocellular carcinoma, 15 melanoma, 9 renal cell carcinoma and 9 head and neck cancer. Intravenous ivuxolimab was administered to patients every 2 weeks at six dose levels: 0.01, 0.1, 0.3, 1.5, 3 and 10 mg/kg. General study outcomes and caveats: At doses of 0.1 to 3.0 mg/kg, clonal expansion of both CD4+ and CD8+ blood T cells was observed from baseline to week 6. After ivuxolimab, expanded clones were on average more numerous among CD8+ T cells than among CD4+ T cells. Low levels of normalized T-cell clonal expansion were also seen in some patients who did not respond. Which antigens the clonally expanded peripheral T cells were specific for was not determined. In the 0.1-3.0 mg/kg groups, partial responders were among the patients with the lowest normalized peripheral clonal expansion, particularly in CD8+ T cells.

About this clone itself: Which antigen it targets is not known. Base qualities are not recorded, but no much larger clone differs from it by a single base.

CDR1 and CDR2 are read off the germline V gene (reference sequence) as MNHEY and SMNVEV. The CDR3 spans 15 residues, from the cysteine through the phenylalanine. Only CDR3 DNA is held: 45 bases, read in frame from base 1. Trimming costs V 2 bases and J 0 bases, and their ends lie 9 bases apart. The trial excluded patients who had a history of autoimmune disease or were on systemic immunosuppression. In every dose cohort, peripheral blood was drawn for TCR sequencing at baseline, cycle 4 day 1, and cycle 7 day 1. Samples came from an open-label, multicenter, first-in-human phase I dose-escalation trial of ivuxolimab. Adults with locally advanced or metastatic head and neck squamous cell, hepatocellular, melanoma or renal cell carcinoma were enrolled in the trial. Before TCR sequencing, CD4+ T cells and CD8+ T cells from peripheral blood were sorted into separate populations. Genomic DNA was extracted from sorted cells for sequencing of the TCRbeta CDR3 region. The immunoSEQ Assay was used for sequencing of TCRbeta CDR3 regions. Here the immuneACCESS table is served through TCRdb, limited to in-frame sequences with V and J called. Missing clones are a known gap in these copies; in checked studies unresolved V genes cover under half, and the rest lacks a known reason. The sample table contains about 120,000 clones; only one count was recorded for roughly nine tenths of them. The ten largest account for 0.55% of the sample.

Recombination connected TRBV27 to TRBJ2-3; the D gene lacks a confident call. Sequencing used CD4+ or CD8+ T cells sorted from blood, obtained in a trial of the OX40 agonist ivuxolimab. This sequence was found in an adult with an advanced solid tumor such as melanoma, head and neck, liver or kidney cancer. At the DNA level, the sequence is TGTGCCAGCAGTTTAAAGGCCTCTAGCACAGATACGCAGTATTTT. Its protein is CASSLKASSTDTQYF.